This is a list of T cell receptor beta chains from one sample in a study of blood T cell repertoires in COVID-19. Data came from immunoSEQ multiplex PCR; TCRdb stores just in-frame clones and leaves some out. The sample shows some 130,000 clones, roughly 80% of them seen only once. Sequencing input: peripheral blood. The receptors were sampled from a man between 70 and 80 years old with acute or convalescent COVID-19. Both conserved end residues are part of each CDR3. The order of the fields is V gene, D gene, clone size, J gene, CDR3 DNA, CDR3 protein. D genes are given only for firm matches. Part of the rows lack a size; the others show once, few, many or a class for expanded clones.

V gene: TRBV3-1/TRBV3-2
D gene: TRBD2
clone size: -
J gene: TRBJ2-7
CDR3 DNA: TGTGCCAGCAGCTATGGGACTAGCGGCTACGAGCAGTACTTC
CDR3 protein: CASSYGTSGYEQYF

V gene: TRBV27
D gene: TRBD1
clone size: many
J gene: TRBJ1-1
CDR3 DNA: TGTGCCAGCAGTTGGACAGGGGGCATGAACACTGAAGCTTTCTTT
CDR3 protein: CASSWTGGMNTEAFF

V gene: TRBV10-3
D gene: -
clone size: -
J gene: TRBJ1-5
CDR3 DNA: TGTGCCATCAGTGGGAGTAATCAGCCCCAGCATTTT
CDR3 protein: CAISGSNQPQHF

V gene: TRBV7-6
D gene: -
clone size: -
J gene: TRBJ1-2
CDR3 DNA: TGTGCCAGCAGCCCCACTCCGGCGGACTATGGCTACACCTTC
CDR3 protein: CASSPTPADYGYTF

V gene: TRBV7-4
D gene: TRBD2
clone size: -
J gene: TRBJ2-3
CDR3 DNA: TGTGCCAGCAGCTTATTCCGGGGGGATCGCACAGATACGCAGTATTTT
CDR3 protein: CASSLFRGDRTDTQYF

V gene: TRBV18
D gene: -
clone size: many
J gene: TRBJ1-5
CDR3 DNA: TGTGCCAGCTCAGGTGGGGCGATGAGCAACGCGGGCAATCAGCCCCAGCATTTT
CDR3 protein: CASSGGAMSNAGNQPQHF

V gene: TRBV5-8
D gene: TRBD2
clone size: -
J gene: TRBJ2-5
CDR3 DNA: TGTGCCAGCAGCTTCCCGGCTAGCGGGGGGGGAACGAAGACCCAGTACTTC
CDR3 protein: CASSFPASGGGTKTQYF

V gene: TRBV19
D gene: -
clone size: once
J gene: TRBJ2-4
CDR3 DNA: TGTGCCAGTAGTTCCGAACCGGGAACCATTCAGTACTTC
CDR3 protein: CASSSEPGTIQYF

V gene: TRBV7-2
D gene: -
clone size: -
J gene: TRBJ2-7
CDR3 DNA: TGTGCCAGCAGCTTAGCTGCCGGGAGCTCCTACGAGCAGTACTTC
CDR3 protein: CASSLAAGSSYEQYF

V gene: TRBV6-5
D gene: -
clone size: -
J gene: TRBJ2-7
CDR3 DNA: TGTGCCAGTCATCGGGACACCTCAACCTACGAGCAGTACTTC
CDR3 protein: CASHRDTSTYEQYF

V gene: TRBV6-2/TRBV6-3
D gene: -
clone size: -
J gene: TRBJ1-2
CDR3 DNA: TGTGCCAGCAGCTATAACAGGGAAGAGGGTTTCTATGGCTACACCTTC
CDR3 protein: CASSYNREEGFYGYTF

V gene: TRBV10-3
D gene: -
clone size: -
J gene: TRBJ1-3
CDR3 DNA: TGTGCCATCAGTGCGAGTGAATCCTTCTCTGGAAACACCATATATTTT
CDR3 protein: CAISASESFSGNTIYF

V gene: TRBV21-1
D gene: -
clone size: -
J gene: TRBJ1-3
CDR3 DNA: TGTGCCAGCAGCAAAGTTGGCGGAGACTCTGGAAACACCATATATTTT
CDR3 protein: CASSKVGGDSGNTIYF

V gene: TRBV10-3
D gene: TRBD1
clone size: -
J gene: TRBJ2-3
CDR3 DNA: TGTGCCATCAGTGAGTCTAGGGGGCCAGATACGCAGTATTTT
CDR3 protein: CAISESRGPDTQYF

V gene: TRBV5-5
D gene: TRBD1
clone size: -
J gene: TRBJ2-5
CDR3 DNA: TGTGCCAGCAGCTTGGGTCTAGGGACAGGGAGGGAGACCCAGTACTTC
CDR3 protein: CASSLGLGTGRETQYF

V gene: TRBV27
D gene: -
clone size: -
J gene: TRBJ1-2
CDR3 DNA: -
CDR3 protein: CASSLFGTGSNTF

V gene: TRBV5-4
D gene: -
clone size: -
J gene: TRBJ1-2
CDR3 DNA: TGTGCCAGCGGTGGAGACCGCCTCTATGGCTACACCTTC
CDR3 protein: CASGGDRLYGYTF

V gene: TRBV7-6
D gene: -
clone size: -
J gene: TRBJ1-1
CDR3 DNA: TGTGCCAGCAGCCAGAGCTGGGGGGGACTTAACACTGAAGCTTTCTTT
CDR3 protein: CASSQSWGGLNTEAFF

V gene: TRBV5-1
D gene: -
clone size: -
J gene: TRBJ2-5
CDR3 DNA: TGCGCCAGCAGCTTGATGACAGGAAAATTGGAGACCCAGTACTTC
CDR3 protein: CASSLMTGKLETQYF

V gene: TRBV10-2
D gene: -
clone size: -
J gene: TRBJ2-7
CDR3 DNA: TGCGCCAGCAGTGCGACAGGGGAGGGTTACGAGCAGTACTTC
CDR3 protein: CASSATGEGYEQYF

V gene: TRBV12-5
D gene: TRBD1
clone size: -
J gene: TRBJ2-4
CDR3 DNA: TGTGCTAGTGGTCCCGGGACAGATTTGGCCATTCAGTACTTC
CDR3 protein: CASGPGTDLAIQYF

V gene: TRBV29-1
D gene: TRBD1
clone size: -
J gene: TRBJ2-7
CDR3 DNA: TGCAGCGTAGGGACAGGGGAAACCTACGAGCAGTACTTC
CDR3 protein: CSVGTGETYEQYF

V gene: TRBV6-6
D gene: -
clone size: few
J gene: TRBJ2-1
CDR3 DNA: TGTGCCAGCAGTTACTCGGGCAACGGGCAGTTCTTC
CDR3 protein: CASSYSGNGQFF

V gene: TRBV5-1
D gene: TRBD1
clone size: -
J gene: TRBJ1-1
CDR3 DNA: TGCGCCAGCAGCTTGGGGACAGGGATGAACACTGAAGCTTTCTTT
CDR3 protein: CASSLGTGMNTEAFF

V gene: TRBV5-1
D gene: TRBD1
clone size: -
J gene: TRBJ1-3
CDR3 DNA: TGCGCCAGCAGCTTGGGGGGCCGGAGGACAGGAGGAAACACCATATATTTT
CDR3 protein: CASSLGGRRTGGNTIYF

V gene: TRBV4-1
D gene: -
clone size: -
J gene: TRBJ2-1
CDR3 DNA: TGCGCCAGCAGCCAAATCCGAGGGGGTGAGCAGTTCTTC
CDR3 protein: CASSQIRGGEQFF

V gene: TRBV28
D gene: -
clone size: -
J gene: TRBJ1-4
CDR3 DNA: TGTGCCAGCAGTTTTTATAAGGGGGAACTGTTTTTT
CDR3 protein: CASSFYKGELFF

V gene: TRBV25-1
D gene: TRBD1
clone size: -
J gene: TRBJ2-2
CDR3 DNA: TGTGCCAGTTCCGGGACAGTAAACACCGGGGAGCTGTTTTTT
CDR3 protein: CASSGTVNTGELFF

V gene: TRBV6-5
D gene: TRBD1
clone size: -
J gene: TRBJ1-6
CDR3 DNA: TGTGCCAGCAGTCCGACAGGGGGCTATAATTCACCCCTCCACTTT
CDR3 protein: CASSPTGGYNSPLHF

V gene: TRBV3-1/TRBV3-2
D gene: -
clone size: -
J gene: TRBJ1-1
CDR3 DNA: TGTGCCAGCAGCTTCCCAGGATCCACTGAAGCTTTCTTT
CDR3 protein: CASSFPGSTEAFF

V gene: TRBV6-5
D gene: -
clone size: -
J gene: TRBJ1-2
CDR3 DNA: TGTGCCACCTCTTCGGCAAAGGCGGTGGTCGGCTACACCTTC
CDR3 protein: CATSSAKAVVGYTF

V gene: TRBV7-9
D gene: -
clone size: -
J gene: TRBJ2-1
CDR3 DNA: TGTGCCAGCAGCTTTGGCAGGGTTATTGTTAATGAGCAGTTCTTC
CDR3 protein: CASSFGRVIVNEQFF

V gene: TRBV29-1
D gene: TRBD1
clone size: -
J gene: TRBJ1-4
CDR3 DNA: TGCAGCGTTCCTTCAGGGGGCACTAATGAAAAACTGTTTTTT
CDR3 protein: CSVPSGGTNEKLFF

V gene: TRBV19
D gene: TRBD1
clone size: -
J gene: TRBJ1-5
CDR3 DNA: TGTGCCAGTAGTACCCAAAAGGGGGCAGGGAGCAATCAGCCCCAGCATTTT
CDR3 protein: CASSTQKGAGSNQPQHF